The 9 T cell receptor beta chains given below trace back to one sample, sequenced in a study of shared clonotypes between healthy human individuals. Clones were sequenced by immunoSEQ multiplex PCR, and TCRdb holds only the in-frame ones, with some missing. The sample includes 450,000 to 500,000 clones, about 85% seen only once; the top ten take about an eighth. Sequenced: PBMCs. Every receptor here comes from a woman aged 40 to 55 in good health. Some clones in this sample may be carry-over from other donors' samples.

The CDR3 bases are TGTGCCAGCAGCTCCCGATCTTCTAGCGGGAGGTGGGATGAGCAGTTCTTC. Translation: CASSSRSSSGRWDEQFF. V gene TRBV14 combines with J gene TRBJ2-1; TRBD2 agrees at 11 bases. CDR1 is SGHDN and CDR2 is FVKESK in the germline V gene. V was clipped by 5 bases and J by 8 bases; unmatched bases: 14. The CDR3 totals 17 residues.

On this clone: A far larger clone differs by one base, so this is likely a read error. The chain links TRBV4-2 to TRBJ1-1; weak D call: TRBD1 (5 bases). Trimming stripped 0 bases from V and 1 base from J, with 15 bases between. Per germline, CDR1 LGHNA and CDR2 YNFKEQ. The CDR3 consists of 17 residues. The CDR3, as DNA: TGTGCCAGCAGCCAAGATCCAAGGTCGGGGGGGAACACTGAAGCTTTCTTT. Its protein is CASSQDPRSGGNTEAFF.

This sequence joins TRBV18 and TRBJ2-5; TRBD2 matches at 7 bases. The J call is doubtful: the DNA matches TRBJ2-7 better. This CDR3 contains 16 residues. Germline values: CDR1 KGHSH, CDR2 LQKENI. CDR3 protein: CASSPRSLAASYEQYF. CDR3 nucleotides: TGTGCCAGCTCCCCAAGGAGCCTAGCGGCTTCCTACGAGCAGTACTTC.

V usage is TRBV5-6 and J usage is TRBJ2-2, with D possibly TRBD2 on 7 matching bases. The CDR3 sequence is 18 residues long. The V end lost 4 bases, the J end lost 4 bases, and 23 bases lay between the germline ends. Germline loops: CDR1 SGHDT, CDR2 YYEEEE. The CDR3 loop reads CASSPKGARGATTGELFF. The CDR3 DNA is TGTGCCAGCAGCCCCAAAGGGGCTCGGGGGGCGACCACCGGGGAGCTGTTTTTT.

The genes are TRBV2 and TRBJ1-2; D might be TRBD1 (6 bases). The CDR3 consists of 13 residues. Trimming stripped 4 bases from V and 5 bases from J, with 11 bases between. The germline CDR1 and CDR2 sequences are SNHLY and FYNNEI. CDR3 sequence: CASSGGQDYGYTF. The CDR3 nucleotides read TGTGCCAGCAGTGGGGGGCAGGATTATGGCTACACCTTC. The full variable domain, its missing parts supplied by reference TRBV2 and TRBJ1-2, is EPEVTQTPSHQVTQMGQEVILRCVPISNHLYFYWYRQILGQKVEFLVSFYNNEISEKSEIFDDQFSVERPDGSNFTLKIRSTKLEDSAMYFCASSGGQDYGYTFGSGTRLTVV.

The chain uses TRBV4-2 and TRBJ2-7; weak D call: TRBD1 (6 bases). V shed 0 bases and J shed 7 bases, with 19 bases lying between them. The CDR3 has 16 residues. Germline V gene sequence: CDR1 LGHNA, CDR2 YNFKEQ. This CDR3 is CASSQDWGPSDREQYF. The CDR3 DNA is TGTGCCAGCAGCCAAGATTGGGGGCCGAGCGATCGGGAGCAGTACTTC.

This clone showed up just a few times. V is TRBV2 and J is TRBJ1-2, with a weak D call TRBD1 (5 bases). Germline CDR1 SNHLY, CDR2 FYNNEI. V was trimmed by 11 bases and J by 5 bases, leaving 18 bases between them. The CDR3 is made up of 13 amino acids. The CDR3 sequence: CAGATDSYYGYTF. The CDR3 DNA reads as TGTGCCGGAGCGACAGATTCATATTATGGCTACACCTTC.

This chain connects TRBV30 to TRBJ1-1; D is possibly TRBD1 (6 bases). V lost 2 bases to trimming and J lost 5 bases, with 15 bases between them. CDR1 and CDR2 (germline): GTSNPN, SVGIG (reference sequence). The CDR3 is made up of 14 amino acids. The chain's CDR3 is CAWSTQTGKTEAFF. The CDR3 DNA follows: TGTGCCTGGAGTACACAAACAGGGAAGACTGAAGCTTTCTTT.

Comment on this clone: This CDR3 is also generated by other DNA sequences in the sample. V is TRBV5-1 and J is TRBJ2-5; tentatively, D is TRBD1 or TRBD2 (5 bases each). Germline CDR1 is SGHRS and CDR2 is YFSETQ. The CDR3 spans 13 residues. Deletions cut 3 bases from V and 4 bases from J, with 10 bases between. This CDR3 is CASSWGTGETQYF. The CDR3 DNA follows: TGCGCCAGCAGCTGGGGGACCGGAGAGACCCAGTACTTC. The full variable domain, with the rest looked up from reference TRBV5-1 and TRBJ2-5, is KAGVTQTPRYLIKTRGQQVTLSCSPISGHRSVSWYQQTPGQGLQFLFEYFSETQRNKGNFPGRFSGRQFSNSRSEMNVSTLELGDSALYLCASSWGTGETQYFGPGTRLLVL.